This T cell receptor (beta chain) was observed in a study of CD8 T cells in ankylosing spondylitis. This clonotype was picked up many times. MiXCR was run by TCRdb on the 5' RACE reads, yielding one entry per CDR3 protein. Here the sample spans about 39,000 distinct CDR3 sequences, around 3% being singletons. The V gene's germline CDR1 is SGDLS and CDR2 YYNGEE. The CDR3 consists of 17 residues. V lost 4 bases, J lost 5 bases, and 11 bases stayed unmatched. This sequence was found in a male donor with ankylosing spondylitis or in good health (not recorded which). The chain is built from TRBV9 and TRBJ2-2; TRBD2 aligns across 10 bases. The sequenced material came from blood, either unsorted or a sorted T cell fraction (not recorded which). The CDR3 nucleotides are TGTGCCAGCAGCTCCGGAGCTAGCGGGAGAGGGACCGGGGAGCTGTTTTTT. Its translation: CASSSGASGRGTGELFF.